The following is a T cell receptor beta chain sequence with its context. Its antigen remains unidentified. Nothing much larger sits one base from this clone, and base qualities are not available. Receptor amplification or capture employed 5' RACE. For sequencing, an Illumina HiSeq 2000 was employed. A universal primer binding site was added through template switching, and the final cDNA carried a unique molecular identifier so that TCR cDNA molecules could be counted accurately. Specific primers in the conserved constant-segment region were used to synthesize first-strand cDNA for TCR alpha and beta chains. To control for contamination, every cDNA library carried two barcodes: a SMART-Mk sample barcode plus Illumina barcodes. Two successive PCR steps introduced TruSeq adapter sequences along with Illumina sample barcodes. The TCR alpha and beta cDNA libraries were sequenced on the Illumina HiSeq platform using custom primers. For the original study's pipeline: Unique molecular identifiers were extracted from raw reads with MiGEC, and CDR3 positions were determined with MiXCR. Recombination models were inferred per individual with the repgenHMM and IGoR tools using an EM algorithm. The tcR package in R was used for shared clonotype analysis, with sharing normalized by the product of cloneset sizes. Out-of-frame nonproductive sequences were analyzed to study raw recombination free of thymic and clonal selection effects. Starting from the raw public reads, TCRdb applied fastp trimming at Q25, assembled clones with MiXCR and retained in-frame beta chains. CDR3 protein sequences are deduplicated, and each keeps its most common genes and DNA. What appears here as the V and J calls and clone size reflects TCRdb's work, not the paper's. Across this sample there are around 1.7 million distinct CDR3 sequences, with roughly 35% seen only once. The ten most abundant clones make up roughly 0.3% of the sample.

This entry belongs to a study of identical twins (dated by TCRdb to about 2016). Concerning the study at large: TCR alpha and beta repertoires from monozygotic twins, unrelated adults of various ages and cord blood were deep-sequenced to test whether fetal clonotypes persist. To rule out contamination, replicate twin experiments were performed at different times with different library preparation protocols.

What the authors observed across the whole study: Abundant cord blood beta clonotypes had fewer insertions, young adult naive repertoires showed a similar but weaker trend, and memory repertoires showed no such trend. Excess twin sharing in beta out-of-frame sequences was weaker because fewer shared sequences lowered the signal-to-noise ratio. In monozygotic twins, recombination models systematically underestimated out-of-frame TCR alpha sharing, but the models matched the sharing seen between unrelated individuals. Because the same donors could not be followed over many years, conclusions were based on cross-sectional statistical analysis. Compared with coincidental sharing between unrelated individuals, out-of-frame TCR alpha sequences shared between twins showed an excess of sequences with low generation probability. Invariant T cells such as MAIT and iNKT could partly confound zero-insertion analyses, though diverse VJ usage argued against this for most clonotypes.

Only healthy Caucasian donors were included. From the cysteine up to the phenylalanine, the CDR3 has a length of 20 residues. CDR3 DNA only is kept here, 60 bases in frame from base 1. According to the germline V gene (reference sequence), CDR1 reads LGHDT and CDR2 reads YNNKEL. Here the chain combines TRBV3-1 and TRBJ2-1; 7 nucleotides in the junction match TRBD2. The tail of the sequence fits TRBJ2-7 better, so the J call may be wrong. The sequence was collected from a newborn girl in good health. Sequences were obtained from cord blood. The DNA sequence is as follows: TGTGCCAGCAGCCCTCCGATCCCATGGGGGGGGAGGAGCTCCTACAATGAGCAGTACTTC. Its translation is CASSPPIPWGGRSSYNEQYF.